This passage covers 7 T cell receptor beta chains from one sample sequenced in a study of post-analysis software for immune sequencing data. Unique molecular identifiers featured in each of the TCR beta cDNA libraries. TCRdb reprocessed the PCR reads with MiXCR, giving one entry per CDR3 protein. Of about 500,000 distinct CDR3 sequences listed, 40% to 55% are singletons. General study findings and limits: About five TRBV segments (TRBV5-6, TRBV5-1 and TRBV20-1 among them) occurred more frequently in patients than in controls.

No cognate antigen is known for these TCRs. Sequenced: blood. The source is a girl aged 10-17 years with multiple sclerosis.

This chain connects TRBV7-3 to TRBJ2-3, with 7 bases fitting TRBD1. The V gene end was trimmed by 2 bases and the J gene end by 1 base; junction bases not matched to a gene: 0. Germline loops: CDR1 SGHTA, CDR2 FQGTGA. The CDR3 runs to 14 residues. The CDR3 here is CASSLGTGTDTQYF. The CDR3 DNA is TGTGCCAGCAGCTTAGGGACAGGCACAGATACGCAGTATTTT.

This clonotype occurred once. The chain couples TRBV28 to TRBJ2-6, with 9 bases that match TRBD1. The CDR3 runs to 18 residues. Germline V gene sequence: CDR1 MDHEN, CDR2 SYDVKM. V trimming: 3 bases; J trimming: 0 bases; junction bases outside the gene matches: 6. The CDR3 DNA reads as TGTGCCAGCAGTTTGGTTGGGACAGGGCTCTCTGGGGCCAACGTCCTGACTTTC. It yields the protein CASSLVGTGLSGANVLTF.

The gene calls are TRBV6-7 and TRBJ1-2; TRBD1 matches 8 bases. TRBV6-7 is placed among ORFs of uncertain function. Unmatched junction bases numbered 6, after V lost 6 bases and J lost 3 bases. CDR3 length: 14 amino acids. CDR3 nucleotide sequence: TGTGCCAGCAGCCTATACAGGGGGTACTATGGCTACACCTTC. Its protein is CASSLYRGYYGYTF.

V gene TRBV20-1 combines with J gene TRBJ2-7, with 9 bases that match TRBD2. Germline V lookup: CDR1 DFQATT, CDR2 SNEGSKA (reference sequence). The CDR3 loop spans 15 amino acids. V dropped 2 bases and J dropped 7; count of bases not matched to a gene: 12. CDR3 in DNA: TGCAGTGCTAGAACCTTAGCGGGAGTCCACAATGAGCAGTACTTC. This sequence encodes CSARTLAGVHNEQYF.

This clonotype was seen a handful of times. The V call is TRBV15, the J call TRBJ2-3; TRBD1 or TRBD2 may be the D gene (5 bases each). V dropped 9 bases and J dropped 0 bases, with 16 bases sitting between them. The CDR3 totals 15 residues. From germline, CDR1 is LNHNV and CDR2 YYDKDF (reference sequence). The CDR3 coding sequence is TGTGCCACACGAATGGGGGACGTAAGCACAGATACGCAGTATTTT. This encodes CATRMGDVSTDTQYF.

The chain has TRBV5-1 and TRBJ2-5; D is possibly TRBD1 (5 bases). The V end lost 3 bases, the J end lost 5 bases, and 11 bases lay between the germline ends. The CDR3 loop spans 13 amino acids. Germline V CDR1 and CDR2: SGHRS, YFSETQ. The CDR3 loop is CASSSGQGETQYF. CDR3 coding DNA: TGCGCCAGCAGCTCCGGACAAGGGGAGACCCAGTACTTC.

This clonotype came up a few times. The chain couples TRBV11-2 to TRBJ1-2; 8 bases agree with TRBD1. CDR1 is SGHAT, CDR2 FQNNGV, per germline. The length of the CDR3 is 15 residues. The junction had 9 bases not matched to a gene; V was cut back by 5 bases and J by 4 bases. CDR3 amino acids: CASSRDRGHLYGYTF. The CDR3 region has the DNA TGTGCCAGCAGCCGAGACAGGGGCCACCTCTATGGCTACACCTTC. The full variable domain, with the rest looked up from reference TRBV11-2 and TRBJ1-2, is EAGVAQSPRYKIIEKRQSVAFWCNPISGHATLYWYQQILGQGPKLLIQFQNNGVVDDSQLPKDRFSAERLKGVDSTLKIQPAKLEDSAVYLCASSRDRGHLYGYTFGSGTRLTVV.